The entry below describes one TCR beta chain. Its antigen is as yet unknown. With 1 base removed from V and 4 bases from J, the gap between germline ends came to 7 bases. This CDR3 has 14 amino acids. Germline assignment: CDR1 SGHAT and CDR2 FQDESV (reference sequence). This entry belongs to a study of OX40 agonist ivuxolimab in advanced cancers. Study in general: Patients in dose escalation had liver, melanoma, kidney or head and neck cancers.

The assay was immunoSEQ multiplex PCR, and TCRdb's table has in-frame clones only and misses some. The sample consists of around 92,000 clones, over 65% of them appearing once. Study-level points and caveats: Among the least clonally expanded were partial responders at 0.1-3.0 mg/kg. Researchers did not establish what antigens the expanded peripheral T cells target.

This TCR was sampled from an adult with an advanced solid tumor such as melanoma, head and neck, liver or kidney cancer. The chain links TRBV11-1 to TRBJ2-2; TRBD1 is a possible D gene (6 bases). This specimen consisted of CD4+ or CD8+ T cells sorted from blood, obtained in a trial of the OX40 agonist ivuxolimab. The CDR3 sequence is CASSLVTGTGELFF. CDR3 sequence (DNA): TGTGCCAGCAGCTTAGTGACAGGCACCGGGGAGCTGTTTTTT.